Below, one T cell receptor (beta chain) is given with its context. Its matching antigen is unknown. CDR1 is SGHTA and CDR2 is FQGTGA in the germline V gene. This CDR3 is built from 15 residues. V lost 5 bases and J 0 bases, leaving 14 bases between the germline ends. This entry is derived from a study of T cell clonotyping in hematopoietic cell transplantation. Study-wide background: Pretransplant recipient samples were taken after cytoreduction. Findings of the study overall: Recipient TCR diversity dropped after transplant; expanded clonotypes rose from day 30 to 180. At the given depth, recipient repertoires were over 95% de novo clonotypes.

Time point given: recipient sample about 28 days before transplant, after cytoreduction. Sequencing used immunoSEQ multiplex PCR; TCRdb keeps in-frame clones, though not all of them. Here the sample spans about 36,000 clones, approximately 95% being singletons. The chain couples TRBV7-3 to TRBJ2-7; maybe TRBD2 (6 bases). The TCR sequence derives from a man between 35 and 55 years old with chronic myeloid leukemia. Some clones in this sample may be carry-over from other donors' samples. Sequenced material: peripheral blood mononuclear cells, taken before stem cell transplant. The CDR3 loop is CASSRNSGGSYEQYF. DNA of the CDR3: TGTGCCAGCAGCCGTAATTCCGGGGGCTCCTACGAGCAGTACTTC.